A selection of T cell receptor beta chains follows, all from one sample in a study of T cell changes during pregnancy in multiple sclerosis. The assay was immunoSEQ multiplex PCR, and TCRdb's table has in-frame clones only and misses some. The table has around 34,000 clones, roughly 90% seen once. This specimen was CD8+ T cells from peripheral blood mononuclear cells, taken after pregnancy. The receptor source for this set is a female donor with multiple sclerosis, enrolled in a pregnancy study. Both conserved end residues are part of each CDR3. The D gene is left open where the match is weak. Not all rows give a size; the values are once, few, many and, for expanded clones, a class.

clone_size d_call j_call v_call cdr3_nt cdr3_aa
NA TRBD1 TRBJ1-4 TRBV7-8 TGTGCCAGCAGCGACGGGACAGGGCGTGGAGGAGCGTTT CASSDGTGRGGAF
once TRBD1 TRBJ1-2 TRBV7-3 TGTGCCAGCAGCTCAGGGACAGGGGGCGCGGAAGGCTACACCTTC CASSSGTGGAEGYTF
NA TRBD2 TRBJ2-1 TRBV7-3 TGTGCCAGCAGCTCACCTAGCGGATTGCCCCTGGAGCAGTTCTTC CASSSPSGLPLEQFF
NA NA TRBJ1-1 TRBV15 TGTGCCACCAGTAGTCTCTACACTGAAGCTTTCTTT CATSSLYTEAFF
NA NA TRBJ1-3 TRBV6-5 TGTGCCAGCAGTTACTCCCGCGGCCCAGGAAACACCATATATTTT CASSYSRGPGNTIYF
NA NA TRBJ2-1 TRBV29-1 TGCAGCGCGGACTACGGGTCCTACAATGAGCAGTTCTTC CSADYGSYNEQFF
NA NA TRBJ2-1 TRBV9 TGTGCCAGCAGCCCCTGGGGGGCGGGGGATGAGCAGTTCTTC CASSPWGAGDEQFF
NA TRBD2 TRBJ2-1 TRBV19 TGTGCCAGTGGACGGACTAGCTTCAATGAGCAGTTCTTC CASGRTSFNEQFF
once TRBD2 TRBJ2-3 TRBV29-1 TGCAGCGTTGAGGCAACGGGGGGGGGTTTCACAGATACGCAGTATTTT CSVEATGGGFTDTQYF
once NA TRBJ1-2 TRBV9 TGTGCCAGCACCCCGGAGGGCCTTGGAGGTTATGGCTACACCTTC CASTPEGLGGYGYTF
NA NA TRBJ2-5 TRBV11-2 TGTGCCAGCAGCTTAGTAGACCCGAGGGAGACCCAGTACTTC CASSLVDPRETQYF
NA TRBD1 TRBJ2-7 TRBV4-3 TGCGCCAGCAGCCCTACCGGGACAGGGACCTCCTACGAGCAGTACTTC CASSPTGTGTSYEQYF
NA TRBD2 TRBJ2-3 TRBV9 TGTGCCAGCGCGCTAGCGGGGGCCATGGGAACAGATACGCAGTATTTT CASALAGAMGTDTQYF
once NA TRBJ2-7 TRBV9 TGTGCCAGCAGCCCCGGGGGGGACAGCTCCTACGAGCAGTACTTC CASSPGGDSSYEQYF
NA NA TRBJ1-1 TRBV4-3 TGCGCCAGCAGCCAAGATCGTCAGGGGCTCAACACTGAAGCTTTCTTT CASSQDRQGLNTEAFF
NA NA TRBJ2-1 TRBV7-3 TGTGCCAGCAGCCCTACTAGTTCCCAAGATGAGCAGTTCTTC CASSPTSSQDEQFF
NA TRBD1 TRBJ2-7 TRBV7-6 TGTGCCAGCAGCTTCGGACAGGGCTACGAGCAGTACTTC CASSFGQGYEQYF
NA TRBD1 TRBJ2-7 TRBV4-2 TGTGCCAGCAGCCAAACAGGGGGGCGGGACGAGCAGTACTTC CASSQTGGRDEQYF
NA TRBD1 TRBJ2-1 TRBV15 TGTGCCACCAGCAGTTACAGGGGCTACAATGAGCAGTTCTTC CATSSYRGYNEQFF
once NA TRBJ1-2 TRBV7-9 TGTGCCAGCAGCTGGGGCGGGGGCTATGGCTACACCTTC CASSWGGGYGYTF
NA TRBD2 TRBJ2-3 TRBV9 TGTGCCAGCAGCACCGGACTAGCGGTATTGACAGATACGCAGTATTTT CASSTGLAVLTDTQYF
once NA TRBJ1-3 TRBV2 TGTGCCAGCAGTGAATTAGGGGGCTCTGGAAACACCATATATTTT CASSELGGSGNTIYF
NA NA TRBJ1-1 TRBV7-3 TGTGCCAGCAGCCCCCAGGAGAACACTGAAGCTTTCTTT CASSPQENTEAFF
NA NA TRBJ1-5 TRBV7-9 TGTGCCAGCAGCCAAGAGTCCCAGGGATACCAGCCCCAGCATTTT CASSQESQGYQPQHF
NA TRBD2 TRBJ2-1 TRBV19 TGTGCCAGTAGCATTACTAGCGGGGGTACCTACAATGAGCAGTTCTTC CASSITSGGTYNEQFF
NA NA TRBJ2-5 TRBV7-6 TGTGCCAGCAGCTCAGGATTCGGTGAGACCCAGTACTTC CASSSGFGETQYF
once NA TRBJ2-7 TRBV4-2 TGTGCCAGCAGCCAAGAAAGGGGCGGGGCCTTCTACGAGCAGTACTTC CASSQERGGAFYEQYF
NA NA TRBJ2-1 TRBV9 TGTGCCAGCAGCGTAGGGGACTGGACACACAATGAGCAGTTCTTC CASSVGDWTHNEQFF
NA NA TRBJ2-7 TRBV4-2 TGTGCCAGCAGCCTCCCTGGGAGCTCCTACGAGCAGTACTTC CASSLPGSSYEQYF
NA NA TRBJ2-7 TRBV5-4 TGCGCCAGCAGCCCTCCAGGGGTCGACGAGCAGTACTTC CASSPPGVDEQYF
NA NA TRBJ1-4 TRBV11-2 TGTGCCAGCAGCTTATCAGGGTTTGAAAAACTGTTTTTT CASSLSGFEKLFF
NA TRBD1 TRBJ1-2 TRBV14 TGTGCCAGCAGCGGAACGGACAGGGGGTCCTATGGCTACACCTTC CASSGTDRGSYGYTF
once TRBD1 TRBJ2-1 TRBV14 TGTGCCAGCAGCCAAGAGGAATGGACAGGGGCCTATGGAAATGAGCAGTTCTTC CASSQEEWTGAYGNEQFF
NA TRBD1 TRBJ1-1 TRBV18 TGTGCCAGCTCGCCACTACATGGACAGGATCTGAACACTGAAGCTTTCTTT CASSPLHGQDLNTEAFF
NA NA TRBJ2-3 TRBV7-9 TGTGCCAGCAGCTTTGGGGGCAAGGGGTCAGATACGCAGTATTTT CASSFGGKGSDTQYF
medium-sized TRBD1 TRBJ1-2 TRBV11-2 TGTGCTATCGAGACAGGGTATTTCGATGGCTACACCTTC CAIETGYFDGYTF
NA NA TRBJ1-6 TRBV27 TGTGCCAGCAGTTTAGATCCACAGGGCTTTGATTCACCCCTCCACTTT CASSLDPQGFDSPLHF
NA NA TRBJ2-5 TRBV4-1 TGCGCCAGCAGCCAAACTGCAAGACAAGAGACCCAGTACTTC CASSQTARQETQYF
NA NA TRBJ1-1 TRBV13 TGTGCCAGCAGCTTAGAAGGAGCTCCATCTTTCTTT CASSLEGAPSFF
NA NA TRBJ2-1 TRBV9 TGTGCCAGCAGCGTACCGGACAGTAGCTCCTACAATGAGCAGTTCTTC CASSVPDSSSYNEQFF
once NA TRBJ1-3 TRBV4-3 TGCGCCAGCAGCCAAGATGGAGGGGTCAGGCCTGGAAACACCATATATTTT CASSQDGGVRPGNTIYF
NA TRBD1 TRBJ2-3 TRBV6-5 TGTGCCAGCAGCGCCGGGACAGGAGTTTCAGATACGCAGTATTTT CASSAGTGVSDTQYF
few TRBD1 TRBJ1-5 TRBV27 TGTGCCAGCAGTCAGAAATGGGACAGTTTTCAGCCCCAGCATTTT CASSQKWDSFQPQHF
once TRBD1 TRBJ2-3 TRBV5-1 TGCGCCAGCAGCTTGGAGGGACAGGGTGGGAGCACAGATACGCAGTATTTT CASSLEGQGGSTDTQYF
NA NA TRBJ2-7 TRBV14 TGTGCCAGCAGCCATTCGATCCAGGGATCCCCCTACGAGCAGTACTTC CASSHSIQGSPYEQYF
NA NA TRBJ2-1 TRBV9 TGTGCCAGCAGCGACCTAAATGAGCAGTTCTTC CASSDLNEQFF
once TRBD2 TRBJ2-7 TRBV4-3 TGCGCCAGCAGCCAAGTGTTCTCTAGCGGGTTCTACGAGCAGTACTTC CASSQVFSSGFYEQYF
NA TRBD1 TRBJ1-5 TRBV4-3 TGCGCCAGCAGCCAAGCGGCAGGGGGGAATCAGCCCCAGCATTTT CASSQAAGGNQPQHF
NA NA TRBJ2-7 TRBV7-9 TGTGCCAGCGGCCTCGAGGGTGGATACGAGCAGTACTTC CASGLEGGYEQYF
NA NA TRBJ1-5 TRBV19 TGTGCCAGTAAAGACATTCTGGATCAGCCCCAGCATTTT CASKDILDQPQHF
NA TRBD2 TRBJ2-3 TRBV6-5 TGTGCCAGCAGTTTCACCGGGGGGGCGACAGATACGCAGTATTTT CASSFTGGATDTQYF
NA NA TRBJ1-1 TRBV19 TGTGCCAGTAGTAAGAAATACCCCACAGGGACGGAGGAACAGTGGAACACTGAAGCTTTCTTT CASSKKYPTGTEEQWNTEAFF
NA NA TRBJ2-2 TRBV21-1 TGTGCCAGCACCAGAGCCCCACTAGCGGGGGGGGCCGCGAACACCGGGGAGCTGTTTTTT CASTRAPLAGGAANTGELFF
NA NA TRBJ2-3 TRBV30 TGTGCCTGGAACCTAGGGGGGGGCGATACGCAGTATTTT CAWNLGGGDTQYF
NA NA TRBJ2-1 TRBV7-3 TGTGCCAGCAGCATAAACCGGGACACTAAGCAGTTCTTC CASSINRDTKQFF
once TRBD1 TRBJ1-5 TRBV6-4 TGTGCCAGCAGTGGGACAGGGGGCTTTGGCAATCAGCCCCAGCATTTT CASSGTGGFGNQPQHF
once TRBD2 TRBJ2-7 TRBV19 TGTGCCAGTGGCGACGGGCCCAGCGGGGGGGGCTCCTACGAGCAGTACTTC CASGDGPSGGGSYEQYF
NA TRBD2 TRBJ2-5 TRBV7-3 TGTGCCAGCAGCTACGGGGCTTCAGCGGGGGGCAAAGAGACCCAGTACTTC CASSYGASAGGKETQYF
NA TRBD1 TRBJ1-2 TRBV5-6 TGTGCCAGCAGCACTCTCCTGACAGGGGGAGAAGGCTACACCTTC CASSTLLTGGEGYTF